What follows is one T cell receptor (beta chain) and its context. Measured with immunoSEQ multiplex PCR; TCRdb has only the in-frame clones, and not every one. The data hold tens of thousands of clones, with 80% to 95% observed a single time. The V gene lost 3 bases and the J gene lost 6 bases, with 18 bases spanning the gap. The CDR3 is 15 amino acids. Germline V CDR1 and CDR2: MDHEN, SYDVKM. This specimen comes from a study of technical replicates of blood from a handful of donors. Sequenced sample: T cells isolated from PBMCs. The TCR comes from a human donor in good health. The rearrangement links TRBV28 to TRBJ2-7, with a possible D match to TRBD1 (6 bases). The CDR3, as DNA: TGTGCCAGCAGTTTTTACGTCAGGGGTCTGGGCGAGCAGTACTTC. The encoded protein is CASSFYVRGLGEQYF.